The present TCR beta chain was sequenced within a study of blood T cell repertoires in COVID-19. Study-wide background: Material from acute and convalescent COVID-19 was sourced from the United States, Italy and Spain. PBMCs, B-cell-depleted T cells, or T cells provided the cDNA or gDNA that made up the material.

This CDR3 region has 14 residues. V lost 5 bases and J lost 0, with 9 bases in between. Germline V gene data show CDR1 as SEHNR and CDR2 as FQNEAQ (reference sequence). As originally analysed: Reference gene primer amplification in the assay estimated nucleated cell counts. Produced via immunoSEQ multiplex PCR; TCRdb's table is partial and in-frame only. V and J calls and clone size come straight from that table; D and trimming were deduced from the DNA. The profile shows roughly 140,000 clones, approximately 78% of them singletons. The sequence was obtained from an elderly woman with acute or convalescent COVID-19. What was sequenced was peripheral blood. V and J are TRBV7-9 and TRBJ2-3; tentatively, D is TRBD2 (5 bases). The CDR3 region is CASSPGGSTDTQYF. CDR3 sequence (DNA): TGTGCCAGCAGCCCCGGAGGTAGCACAGATACGCAGTATTTT.